A selection of T cell receptor beta chains follows, all from one sample in a study of cytomegalovirus exposure and HLA in healthy donors. Assay: immunoSEQ multiplex PCR; the TCRdb copy retains only in-frame clones and omits some. The sample includes 170,000 or so clones, approximately 84% of them seen just once. Material for sequencing was PBMCs. The receptors stem from a woman between 45 and 60 years old in good health and CMV-seropositive. The CDR3 runs from the conserved cysteine through the conserved F or W. The D gene is left open where the match is weak. Rows may omit the clone size; those that give it use once, few, many or a size class.

TRBJ2-7 . TRBV11-3 . TGTGCCAGCAGCTTAGATTCCCAGGGAGGCTACGAGCAGTACTTC CASSLDSQGGYEQYF
TRBJ2-3 . TRBV4-1 . TGCGCCAGCAGCCAAGAGAAGCACACAGATACGCAGTATTTT CASSQEKHTDTQYF
TRBJ1-2 TRBD1 TRBV19 once TGTGCCAGTAGGGGCCGGGACAGACTTTATGGCTACACCTTC CASRGRDRLYGYTF
TRBJ1-2 TRBD1 TRBV11-2 . TGTGCCAGCAGCTCCCGAACAGGGGGCAGCTATGGCTACACCTTC CASSSRTGGSYGYTF
TRBJ1-6 . TRBV4-2 . TGTGCCAGCAGCCAAGTGGCTGGGGCGGATTCACCCCTCCACTTT CASSQVAGADSPLHF
TRBJ1-3 TRBD1 TRBV5-4 . TGTGCCAGCAGCTCAGGACAGGGGACGGGAAACACCATATATTTT CASSSGQGTGNTIYF
TRBJ2-6 TRBD1 TRBV7-2 . TGTGCCAGCAGCTTACAATGGGGCCAGGGGGACGTCCTGACTTTC CASSLQWGQGDVLTF
TRBJ2-4 TRBD1 TRBV6-1 . TGTGCCAGCAGTGAAGCGCTTCTGGGACAGGGGAACAGTCAGTACTTC CASSEALLGQGNSQYF
TRBJ2-1 . TRBV30 . TGTGCCTGGGCGAGAGAAAGCTCCTACAATGAGCAGTTCTTC CAWARESSYNEQFF
TRBJ1-3 . TRBV5-1 . TGCGCCAGCAGCCCCCGGACAGACTCTGGAAACACCATATATTTT CASSPRTDSGNTIYF
TRBJ1-2 . TRBV27 . TGTGCCAGCAGCGGGACTGGCTATTCCTCCTTGAGCTATGGCTACACCTTC CASSGTGYSSLSYGYTF
TRBJ1-2 TRBD1 TRBV6-6 . TGTGCCAGCAGTTCCTCAGGGGGAAGTTATGGCTACACCTTC CASSSSGGSYGYTF
TRBJ1-5 TRBD1 TRBV7-2 . TGTGCCAGCAGCCTTCGGACAGGGGAGTCCAATCAGCCCCAGCATTTT CASSLRTGESNQPQHF
TRBJ1-5 . TRBV7-9 few TGTGCCAGCAAACCGGTGAGGTGGTTCCGGGTGGGTCAGCCCCAGCATTTT CASKPVRWFRVGQPQHF
TRBJ2-7 . TRBV5-4 . TGTGCCAGCAGCTTGGAGCCGGGTGGCTCTCTGCCCTACGAGCAGTACTTC CASSLEPGGSLPYEQYF
TRBJ2-6 . TRBV5-4 . TGTGCCAGCAGCGACAGCCCCTCTGGGGCCAACGTCCTGACTTTC CASSDSPSGANVLTF
TRBJ2-5 TRBD2 TRBV9 . TGTGCCAGCAGCGTAGGGGCCAGCGGGGGAGAGACCCAGTACTTC CASSVGASGGETQYF
TRBJ1-1 . TRBV6-5 . TGTGCCAGCAGTTACGCAGGGACACCGAACACTGAAGCTTTCTTT CASSYAGTPNTEAFF
TRBJ1-1 TRBD1 TRBV7-6 . TGTGCCAGCAGCGCCTACAGGGGGAACACTGAAGCTTTCTTT CASSAYRGNTEAFF
TRBJ1-6 . TRBV4-1 . TGCGCCAGCAGCCAAGATCTGAAGCGCTCCTATAATTCACCCCTCCACTTT CASSQDLKRSYNSPLHF
TRBJ1-1 . TRBV19 . TGTGCCAGTAGTGACAGGACCCCGAACACTGAAGCTTTCTTT CASSDRTPNTEAFF
TRBJ2-7 TRBD1 TRBV4-3 once TGCGCCAGCAGCCAAGTCCGGACAGGAAACCCCAGCTCCTACGAGCAGTACTTC CASSQVRTGNPSSYEQYF
TRBJ2-7 TRBD1 TRBV11-3 . TGTGCCAGCAGCCCAATCGACAGGGGGCGGTACGAGCAGTACTTC CASSPIDRGRYEQYF
TRBJ2-2 . TRBV11-2 . TGTGCCAGCAGAATCAGACTTAACACCGGGGAGCTGTTTTTT CASRIRLNTGELFF
TRBJ1-2 . TRBV11-3 . TGTGCCAGCAGCCCTAAGAGGGGGAGCTCCTTCGATGGCTACACCTTC CASSPKRGSSFDGYTF
TRBJ2-2 . TRBV7-9 few TGTGCCAGCAGCCTAACCTACACCGGGGAGCTGTTTTTT CASSLTYTGELFF
TRBJ2-3 TRBD2 TRBV30 once TGTGCCCGGGGTAGCGGGGTAAACACAGATACGCAGTATTTT CARGSGVNTDTQYF
TRBJ1-6 TRBD1 TRBV14 few TGTGCCAGCAGCTTCGGACAGGCACCCCTCCACTTT CASSFGQAPLHF
TRBJ2-3 TRBD1 TRBV15 . TGTGCCACCAGCCCGCCCCTGACAGGGGGCGCAGATACGCAGTATTTT CATSPPLTGGADTQYF
TRBJ1-2 . TRBV28 . TGTGCCAGCAGACTAGGGATCCTCTATGGCTACACCTTC CASRLGILYGYTF
TRBJ2-6 TRBD1 TRBV7-2 . TGTGCCAGCAGCGGACAGGCTTTCTACGGTGGGGCCAACGTCCTGACTTTC CASSGQAFYGGANVLTF
TRBJ2-7 TRBD2 TRBV6-5 . TGTGCCAGCAGCGGACTAGAAGGAACCTACGAGCAGTACTTC CASSGLEGTYEQYF
TRBJ1-2 . TRBV7-2 . TGTGCCAGCAGCTCCTCCCGAATTCAGGTCTATGGCTACACCTTC CASSSSRIQVYGYTF
TRBJ2-7 . TRBV18 . TGTGCCAGCTCACCACAGACTAGTAGCTCCTACGAGCAGTACTTC CASSPQTSSSYEQYF
TRBJ1-2 TRBD1 TRBV2 few TGTGCCAGCAGGACAGGGGCTAACTATGGCTACACCTTC CASRTGANYGYTF
TRBJ2-1 . TRBV7-9 few TGTGCCAGCAGCCCATCAGGGTCTGAGCAGTTCTTC CASSPSGSEQFF
TRBJ1-1 . TRBV30 . TGTGCCTGCCAAATCAGGGGAATGAACACTGAAGCTTTCTTT CACQIRGMNTEAFF
TRBJ2-7 TRBD1 TRBV6-5 . TGTGCCAGCAGTCGCCGGGACAGCTCCTACGAGCAGTACTTC CASSRRDSSYEQYF
TRBJ2-1 . TRBV13 . TGTGCCAGCAGCTTAAGTCAGGTGTCCTACAATGAGCAGTTCTTC CASSLSQVSYNEQFF
TRBJ1-2 . TRBV11-3 . TGTGCCAGCAGCCTCCAGAGCCCAGGTTATGGCTACACCTTC CASSLQSPGYGYTF
TRBJ2-6 TRBD1 TRBV7-9 . TGTGCCAGCAGCTTGGGGGACAGGGCTGCCTCTGGGGCCAACGTCCTGACTTTC CASSLGDRAASGANVLTF
TRBJ1-4 TRBD1 TRBV2 few TGTGCCAGCCAGGACAGGACTAATGAAAAACTGTTTTTT CASQDRTNEKLFF
TRBJ2-7 TRBD2 TRBV4-3 . TGCGCCAGCAGCCAAGAAGTAGGTCTAGCGGGATTTTTGGGGCAGTACTTC CASSQEVGLAGFLGQYF
TRBJ2-5 . TRBV19 . TGTGCCAGTAGCAGGCACACGGAACAAGAGACCCAGTACTTC CASSRHTEQETQYF
TRBJ2-1 TRBD2 TRBV5-1 once TGCGCCAGCAGCCTGACTAGCATAGACTACAATGAGCAGTTCTTC CASSLTSIDYNEQFF
TRBJ2-2 . TRBV2 . TGTGCCAGCCGCCGGGTCCCGAACACCGGGGAGCTGTTTTTT CASRRVPNTGELFF
TRBJ2-6 . TRBV4-1 . TGCGCCAGCAGCCACCTAGGTCGGGACTCTGGGGCCAACGGCCTGACTTTC CASSHLGRDSGANGLTF
TRBJ2-5 TRBD1 TRBV5-5 . TGTGCCAGCAGCTTGGATGACAGGGCAGCGATTGAGACCCAGTACTTC CASSLDDRAAIETQYF
TRBJ1-5 . TRBV28 . TGTGCCAGCACCATATTGTGGGGCGATGCCCAGCCCCAGCATTTT CASTILWGDAQPQHF
TRBJ2-3 TRBD2 TRBV5-4 . TGTGCCAGCAGCGATCAGAGCGGGACCTCTGTTACAGATACGCAGTATTTT CASSDQSGTSVTDTQYF
TRBJ1-1 . TRBV11-2 . TGTGCCAGCAGCTTAGCCGTTATGAACACTGAAGCTTTCTTT CASSLAVMNTEAFF
TRBJ2-5 TRBD2 TRBV5-1 once TGCGCCAGCAGCCTTGGACTAGCGGGGGCCCAGGAGACCCAGTACTTC CASSLGLAGAQETQYF
TRBJ2-1 . TRBV27 . TGTGCCAGCAGTTTACAGGGTAGCCCTTACAATGAGCAGTTCTTC CASSLQGSPYNEQFF
TRBJ2-2 TRBD1 TRBV6-5 . TGTGCCAGCAGTTTCGGGACAGGGGGCACCGGGGAGCTGTTTTTT CASSFGTGGTGELFF
TRBJ1-1 . TRBV7-6 . TGTGCCAGCAGCCAGGACTGGAACACTGAAGCTTTCTTT CASSQDWNTEAFF
TRBJ2-7 . TRBV10-3 few TGTGCCATCAATCAACCGGGACACCACTACGAGCAGTACTTC CAINQPGHHYEQYF
TRBJ1-2 . TRBV14 . TGTGCCAGCAGCCTCGGGACGGGGAGGGACTATGGCTACACCTTC CASSLGTGRDYGYTF
TRBJ1-1 . TRBV19 few TGTGCCAGTAGTTCCGGGGGTGGGGGTAACACTGAAGCTTTCTTT CASSSGGGGNTEAFF
TRBJ1-6 . TRBV27 . TGTGCCAGCAGTTTAGGCCGCAGGGGTGCCGATGCACCCCTCCACTTT CASSLGRRGADAPLHF